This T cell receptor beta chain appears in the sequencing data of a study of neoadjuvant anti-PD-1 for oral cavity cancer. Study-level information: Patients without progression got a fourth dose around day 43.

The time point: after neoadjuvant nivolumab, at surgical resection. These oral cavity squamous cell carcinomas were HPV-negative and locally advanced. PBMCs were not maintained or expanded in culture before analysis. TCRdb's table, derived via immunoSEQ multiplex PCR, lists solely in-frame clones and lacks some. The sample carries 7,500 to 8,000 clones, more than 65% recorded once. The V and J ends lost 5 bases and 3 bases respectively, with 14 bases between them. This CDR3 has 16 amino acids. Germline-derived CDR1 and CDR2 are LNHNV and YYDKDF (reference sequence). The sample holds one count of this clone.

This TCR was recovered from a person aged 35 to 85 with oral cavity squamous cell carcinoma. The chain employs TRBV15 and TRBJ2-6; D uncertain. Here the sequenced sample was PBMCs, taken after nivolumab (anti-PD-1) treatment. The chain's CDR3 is CATSPTQMVGANVLTF. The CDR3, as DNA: TGTGCCACCAGCCCCACCCAGATGGTTGGGGCCAACGTCCTGACTTTC.